A selection of T cell receptor beta chains follows, all from one sample in a study of regulatory T cells in long-lasting Graves disease. TCRdb called the multiplex PCR reads again in MiXCR, with one record for every CDR3 protein. The sample has under 300,000 distinct CDR3 sequences, 20% to 25% seen once; the top ten hold roughly 14%. The sample in question was peripheral blood mononuclear cells (PBMCs), obtained at new diagnosis, from a patient treated with antithyroid drugs. These receptors were collected from a female donor with Graves disease. CDR3s include the opening cysteine and the closing phenylalanine or tryptophan. Fields, in order: V gene, CDR3 protein.

V gene: TRBV4-1; CDR3 protein: CASSLEGLAGGNDEQFF
V gene: TRBV3-1; CDR3 protein: CASSQTGSGEQFF
V gene: TRBV5-4; CDR3 protein: CASSRKGTGGNIQYF
V gene: TRBV7-3; CDR3 protein: CASSQAGGTEQFF
V gene: TRBV4-3; CDR3 protein: CASSQDRDSYNKQFF
V gene: TRBV29-1; CDR3 protein: CSVEKDFDEKLFF
V gene: TRBV7-2; CDR3 protein: CASSLAGQVQETQYF
V gene: TRBV7-9; CDR3 protein: CASIKAGGGELFF
V gene: TRBV5-1; CDR3 protein: CASSLDRDNEQFF
V gene: TRBV14; CDR3 protein: CASSPRALTSSGSNEQFF
V gene: TRBV6-2/TRBV6-3; CDR3 protein: CASSLVRGKNTGELFF
V gene: TRBV20-1; CDR3 protein: CSARPPHPNEQFF
V gene: TRBV6-1; CDR3 protein: CASTREGGSDTQYF
V gene: TRBV5-1; CDR3 protein: CASSRTSGGRVDEQFF
V gene: TRBV20-1; CDR3 protein: CSALRWDNTEAFF
V gene: TRBV18; CDR3 protein: CASSPQADYGYTF
V gene: TRBV19; CDR3 protein: CASSIAGGLGSLNTEAFF
V gene: TRBV7-2; CDR3 protein: CASSLVGAGGQWSEQFF
V gene: TRBV4-2; CDR3 protein: CASSRGGTPSSYEQYF
V gene: TRBV12-3/TRBV12-4; CDR3 protein: CASSAGTGLRADTQYF
V gene: TRBV7-7; CDR3 protein: CASSDRATDFNEQFF
V gene: TRBV5-5; CDR3 protein: CASSLGLVARNEQYF
V gene: TRBV5-8; CDR3 protein: CASTVGPGQGTTYEQYF
V gene: TRBV7-2; CDR3 protein: CASSPSMEDEQYF
V gene: TRBV15; CDR3 protein: CATSREGGRDVVKLFF
V gene: TRBV27; CDR3 protein: CASSSDRGFGEQYF
V gene: TRBV7-2; CDR3 protein: CASSLEAGAQETQYF
V gene: TRBV5-1; CDR3 protein: CASRSDASYNEQFF
V gene: TRBV29-1; CDR3 protein: CSVKTGSYEQYF
V gene: TRBV5-6; CDR3 protein: CASSSLVPGQGAGANVLTF
V gene: TRBV19; CDR3 protein: CASSVLGTQLAGGTDTQYF
V gene: TRBV20-1; CDR3 protein: CSARDGTHKGEQYFGPGETQYF
V gene: TRBV7-2; CDR3 protein: CASSPQSGEQPQHF
V gene: TRBV20-1; CDR3 protein: CSAIRGAETQYF
V gene: TRBV7-8; CDR3 protein: CASSTQLGTYTF
V gene: TRBV20-1; CDR3 protein: CSATPGSGLNTEAFF
V gene: TRBV28; CDR3 protein: CASSPPAGSWDEQYF
V gene: TRBV6-1; CDR3 protein: CASSDGLRGQPQHF
V gene: TRBV7-2; CDR3 protein: CASSTSGRTHHF
V gene: TRBV6-5; CDR3 protein: CASSYLNARTDTQYF